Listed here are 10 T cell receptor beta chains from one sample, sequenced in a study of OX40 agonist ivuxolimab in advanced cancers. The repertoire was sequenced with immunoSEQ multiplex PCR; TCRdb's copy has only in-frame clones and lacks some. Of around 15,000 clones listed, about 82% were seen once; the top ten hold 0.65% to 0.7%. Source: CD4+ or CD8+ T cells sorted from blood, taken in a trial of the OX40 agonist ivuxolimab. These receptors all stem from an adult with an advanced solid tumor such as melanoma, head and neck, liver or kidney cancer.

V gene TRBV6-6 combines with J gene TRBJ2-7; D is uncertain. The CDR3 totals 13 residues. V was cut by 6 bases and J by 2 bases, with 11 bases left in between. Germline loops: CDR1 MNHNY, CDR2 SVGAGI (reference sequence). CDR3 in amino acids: CASRRSSAYEQYF. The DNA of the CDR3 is TGTGCCAGCAGACGATCGAGCGCCTACGAGCAGTACTTC.

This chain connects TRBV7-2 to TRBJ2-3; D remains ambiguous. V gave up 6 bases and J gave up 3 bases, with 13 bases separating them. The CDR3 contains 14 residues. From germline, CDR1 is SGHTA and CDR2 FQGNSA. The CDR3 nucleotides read TGTGCCAGCAGATCCCAGCGATTTACAGATACGCAGTATTTT. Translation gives CASRSQRFTDTQYF.

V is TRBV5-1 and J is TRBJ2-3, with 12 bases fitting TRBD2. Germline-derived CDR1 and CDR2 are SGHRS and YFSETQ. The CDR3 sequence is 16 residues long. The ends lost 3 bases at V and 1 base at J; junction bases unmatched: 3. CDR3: CASSSLAGGGTDTQYF. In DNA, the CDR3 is TGCGCCAGCAGCTCACTAGCGGGGGGTGGCACAGATACGCAGTATTTT.

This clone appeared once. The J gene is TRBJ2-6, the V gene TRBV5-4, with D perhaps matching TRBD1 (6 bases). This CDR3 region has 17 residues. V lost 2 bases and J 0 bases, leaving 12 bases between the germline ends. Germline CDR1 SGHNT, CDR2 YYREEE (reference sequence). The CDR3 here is CASSFGRGGSGANVLTF. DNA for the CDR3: TGTGCCAGCAGCTTTGGACGAGGGGGCTCTGGGGCCAACGTCCTGACTTTC.

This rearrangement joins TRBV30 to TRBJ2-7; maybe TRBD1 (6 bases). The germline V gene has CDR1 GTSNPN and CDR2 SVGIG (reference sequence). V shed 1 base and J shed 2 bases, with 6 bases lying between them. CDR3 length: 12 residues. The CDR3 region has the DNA TGTGCCTGGAGTGACAGGGCCTACGAGCAGTACTTC. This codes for CAWSDRAYEQYF.

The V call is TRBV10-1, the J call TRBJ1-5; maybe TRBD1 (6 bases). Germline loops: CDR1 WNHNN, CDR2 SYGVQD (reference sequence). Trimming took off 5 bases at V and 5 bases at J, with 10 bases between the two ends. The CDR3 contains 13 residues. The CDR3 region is CASSTGLDQPQHF. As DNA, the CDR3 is TGCGCCAGCAGTACAGGGCTGGATCAGCCCCAGCATTTT.

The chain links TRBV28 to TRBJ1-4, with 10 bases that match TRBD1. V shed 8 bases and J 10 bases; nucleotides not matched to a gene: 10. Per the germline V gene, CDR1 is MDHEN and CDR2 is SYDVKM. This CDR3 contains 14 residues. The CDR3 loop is CASCPGTGAGKLFF. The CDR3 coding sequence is TGTGCCAGCTGTCCCGGGACAGGGGCCGGAAAACTGTTTTTT.

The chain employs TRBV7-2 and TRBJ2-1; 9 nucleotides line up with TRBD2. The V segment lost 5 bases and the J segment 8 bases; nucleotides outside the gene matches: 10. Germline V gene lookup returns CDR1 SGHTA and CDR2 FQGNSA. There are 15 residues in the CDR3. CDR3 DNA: TGTGCCAGCAGCCTCACGGGACTAGCTTCCCATGAGCAGTTCTTC. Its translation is CASSLTGLASHEQFF.

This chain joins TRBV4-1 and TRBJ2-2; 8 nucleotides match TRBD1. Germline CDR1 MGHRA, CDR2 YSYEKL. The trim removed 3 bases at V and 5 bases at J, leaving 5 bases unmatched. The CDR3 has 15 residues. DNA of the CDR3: TGCGCCAGCAGCCAGGACAGGGTTTGGACCGGGGAGCTGTTTTTT. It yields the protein CASSQDRVWTGELFF.

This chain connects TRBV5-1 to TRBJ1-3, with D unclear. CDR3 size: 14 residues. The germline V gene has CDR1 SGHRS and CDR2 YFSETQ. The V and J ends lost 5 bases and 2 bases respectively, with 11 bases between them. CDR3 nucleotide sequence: TGCGCCAGCAGGACGGACGGTACTGGAAACACCATATATTTT. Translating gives CASRTDGTGNTIYF.